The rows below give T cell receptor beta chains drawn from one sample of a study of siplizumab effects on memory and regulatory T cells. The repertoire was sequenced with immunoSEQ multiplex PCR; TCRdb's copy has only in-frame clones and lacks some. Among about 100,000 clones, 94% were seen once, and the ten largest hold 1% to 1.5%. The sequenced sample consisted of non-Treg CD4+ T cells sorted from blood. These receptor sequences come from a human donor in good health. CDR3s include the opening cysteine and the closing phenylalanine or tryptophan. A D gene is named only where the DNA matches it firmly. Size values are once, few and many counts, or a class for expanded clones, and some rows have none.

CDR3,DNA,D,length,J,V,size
CASSFIRGRTNAITDTQYF,TGTGCCAGCAGCTTTATCAGGGGCCGTACCAACGCAATCACAGATACGCAGTATTTT,-,19,TRBJ2-3,TRBV5-4,-
CASSKRGYGNEQYF,TGTGCCAGCAGTAAGCGGGGTTATGGAAACGAGCAGTACTTC,TRBD2,14,TRBJ2-7,TRBV6-6,-
CAIRNRDVGNTIYF,TGTGCCATCAGGAACCGGGACGTAGGAAACACCATATATTTT,-,14,TRBJ1-3,TRBV10-3,once
CASNRDRENYGYTF,TGTGCCAGCAACAGGGACAGGGAGAACTATGGCTACACCTTC,TRBD1,14,TRBJ1-2,TRBV5-6,once
CASSANRGREQFF,TGTGCCAGCAGTGCCAACAGGGGGCGTGAGCAGTTCTTC,TRBD1,13,TRBJ2-1,TRBV6-5,-
CASSDTMGGNIQYF,TGTGCCAGCAGCGACACCATGGGGGGGAACATTCAGTACTTC,TRBD2,14,TRBJ2-4,TRBV11-3,-
CASRGGGGNEQFF,TGTGCCAGCAGAGGAGGGGGAGGTAATGAGCAGTTCTTC,-,13,TRBJ2-1,TRBV27,-
CASSLGHSGGSNQPQHF,TGTGCCAGCAGCTTAGGCCACTCGGGGGGCAGCAATCAGCCCCAGCATTTT,-,17,TRBJ1-5,TRBV7-8,-
CSVVAAGGGEKLFF,TGCAGCGTAGTCGCGGCAGGGGGCGGTGAAAAACTGTTTTTT,TRBD1,14,TRBJ1-4,TRBV29-1,-
CASSLFPTDTQYF,TGCGCCAGCAGCTTGTTCCCCACAGATACGCAGTATTTT,-,13,TRBJ2-3,TRBV5-1,once
CASSLAGQDYGYTF,TGTGCCAGCAGCTTGGCGGGACAGGACTATGGCTACACCTTC,TRBD1,14,TRBJ1-2,TRBV28,-
CAWSVLPAREVGEQYF,TGTGCCTGGAGTGTACTTCCCGCCAGGGAGGTTGGTGAGCAGTACTTC,-,16,TRBJ2-7,TRBV30,-
CASSYSGTGDSPLHF,TGTGCCAGCAGTTACTCGGGGACGGGGGATTCACCCCTCCACTTT,-,15,TRBJ1-6,TRBV6-5,-
CASSSSGSTDTQYF,TGTGCCAGTAGTTCTAGCGGGAGCACAGATACGCAGTATTTT,TRBD2,14,TRBJ2-3,TRBV19,-
CASGEQGQPTDTQYF,TGTGCCAGCGGTGAGCAGGGACAGCCCACAGATACGCAGTATTTT,TRBD1,15,TRBJ2-3,TRBV2,-
CASSLDPRTGELFF,TGCGCCAGCAGCTTGGACCCCAGGACCGGGGAGCTGTTTTTT,-,14,TRBJ2-2,TRBV5-1,-
CASSQDNSALNNEQFF,TGCGCCAGCAGCCAAGATAACTCCGCCTTGAACAATGAGCAGTTCTTC,-,16,TRBJ2-1,TRBV4-1,-
CASSESNQPQHF,TGCGCCAGCAGCGAAAGCAATCAGCCCCAGCATTTT,-,12,TRBJ1-5,TRBV10-1,-
CASSTRTSTYEQYF,TGTGCCAGTAGTACCCGGACTAGCACCTACGAGCAGTACTTC,TRBD2,14,TRBJ2-7,TRBV19,-
CASHPQESNQPQHF,TGCGCCAGCCATCCACAGGAGAGCAATCAGCCCCAGCATTTT,-,14,TRBJ1-5,TRBV4-1,once
CASSRQGLAKYNEQFF,TGTGCCAGCAGCCGCCAGGGACTAGCGAAATACAATGAGCAGTTCTTC,TRBD2,16,TRBJ2-1,TRBV11-1,-
CASSQEIAGDTQYF,TGTGCCAGCAGCCAAGAGATCGCGGGGGATACGCAGTATTTT,-,14,TRBJ2-3,TRBV4-2,-
CASRAPGFRDQPQHF,TGTGCCAGCAGAGCACCAGGGTTTAGGGATCAGCCCCAGCATTTT,-,15,TRBJ1-5,TRBV2,-
CAISLLASIGTDTQYF,TGTGCCATCAGCCTACTAGCGTCTATTGGCACAGATACGCAGTATTTT,TRBD2,16,TRBJ2-3,TRBV10-3,-
CASSEGSAFRGYEQYF,TGTGCCAGCAGTGAGGGCTCGGCCTTTCGGGGCTACGAGCAGTACTTC,-,16,TRBJ2-7,TRBV2,once
CSASTVGTGGYEQYF,TGCAGCGCCAGTACCGTCGGGACAGGGGGGTACGAGCAGTACTTC,TRBD1,15,TRBJ2-7,TRBV29-1,-